This entry describes one T cell receptor beta chain. The target antigen is unknown. This entry is derived from a study of a mutant IDH1 vaccine in newly diagnosed glioma. Study overall: Earlier care involved radiotherapy, temozolomide, or both, and the majority received both.

The germline gives CDR1 LNHDA, CDR2 SQIVND (reference sequence). There are 12 residues in the CDR3. Trimming removed 7 bases at V and 7 bases at J, with 13 bases between. Sequenced by immunoSEQ multiplex PCR; TCRdb stores in-frame clones only, minus some. The sample has approximately 52,000 clones, about 80% seen once. The time point denotes: week 47, end of study. Each dose of the vaccine consisted of 300 ug of mutant IDH1 20-mer peptide, with topical imiquimod. Patients underwent eight vaccinations, which took place in weeks 1, 3, 5, 7, 11, 15, 19 and 23. The sequence derives from a woman aged 40 to 50 with glioma. Some clones in this sample may be carry-over from other donors' samples. The chain has TRBV19 and TRBJ1-1; D may be TRBD1 (6 bases). Sequenced material: PBMCs, taken from a glioma patient whose treatment included an IDH1 peptide vaccine. CDR3 nucleotides: TGTGCCAGTAATTGGGGGCCGGATGAAGCTTTCTTT. Translating it yields CASNWGPDEAFF.